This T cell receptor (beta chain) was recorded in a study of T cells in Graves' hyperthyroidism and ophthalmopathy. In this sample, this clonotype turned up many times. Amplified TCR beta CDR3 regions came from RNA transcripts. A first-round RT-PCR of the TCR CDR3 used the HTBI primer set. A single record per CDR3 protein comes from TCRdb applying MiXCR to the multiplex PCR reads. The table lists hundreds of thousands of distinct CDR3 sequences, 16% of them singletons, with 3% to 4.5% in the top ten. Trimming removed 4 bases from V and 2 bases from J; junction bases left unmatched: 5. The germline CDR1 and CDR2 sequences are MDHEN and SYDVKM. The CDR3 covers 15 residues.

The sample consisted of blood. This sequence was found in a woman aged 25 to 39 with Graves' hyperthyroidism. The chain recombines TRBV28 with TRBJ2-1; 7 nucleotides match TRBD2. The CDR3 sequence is CASSYRGVPYNEQFF. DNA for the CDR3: TGTGCCAGCAGTTATCGGGGGGTTCCCTACAATGAGCAGTTCTTC.